A single sample gave rise to the 16 T cell receptor beta chains below, sequenced in a study of blood T cells in healthy people across ages. A sample-barcoded 5' primer and a J-beta primer mix were used in a second PCR of roughly 7 to 12 cycles. TCRdb re-called the 5' RACE reads with MiXCR, one entry per CDR3 protein. The table includes roughly 720,000 distinct CDR3 sequences, 53% detected once. Sequencing was performed on blood. All receptors come from an elderly man in good health.

The V call is TRBV5-1, the J call TRBJ1-1; no firm D call. The CDR3 consists of 14 residues. V was cut by 4 bases and J by 4 bases, with 14 bases left in between. Germline V CDR1 and CDR2: SGHRS, YFSETQ. The chain's CDR3 is CASSPRGMGTEAFF. CDR3 nucleotides: TGCGCCAGCAGCCCGCGGGGTATGGGCACTGAAGCTTTCTTT.

This clonotype was picked up one time. The CDR3 sequence is CSAGGTYYGYTF. The CDR3 DNA is TGCAGTGCTGGGGGGACGTATTATGGCTACACCTTC. The chain carries TRBV20-1 and TRBJ1-2; a possible D gene is TRBD1 (5 bases). Per the germline V gene, CDR1 is DFQATT and CDR2 is SNEGSKA (reference sequence). The germline V and J ends were trimmed by 5 bases and 5 bases, with 12 bases remaining between them. CDR3 length equals 12 residues.

As DNA, the CDR3 is TGCAGCGTTGGCACCTGGGATACCCAGTACTTC. Its translation is CSVGTWDTQYF. The chain has TRBV29-1 and TRBJ2-4, with unresolved D. V lost 4 bases and J 13 bases, leaving 14 bases between the germline ends. The CDR3 consists of 11 residues. Germline lookup yields CDR1 SQVTM and CDR2 ANQGSEA.

This chain links TRBV4-2 with TRBJ1-1; weak D call: TRBD1 (5 bases). This CDR3 is built from 13 residues. The germline CDR1 and CDR2 sequences are LGHNA and YNFKEQ. V was clipped by 8 bases and J by 1 base, with 11 bases between them. CDR3 in amino acids: CASAGTPNTEAFF. DNA for the CDR3: TGTGCCAGCGCCGGGACCCCGAACACTGAAGCTTTCTTT.

This clonotype was detected many times. This chain links TRBV3-1 with TRBJ2-7, with D maybe TRBD1 (6 bases). The V gene lost 4 bases and the J gene lost 3 bases, with 16 bases spanning the gap. Per the germline V gene, CDR1 is LGHDT and CDR2 is YNNKEL (reference sequence). CDR3 size: 15 residues. CDR3 residues: CASSRGQGSVYEQYF. CDR3 in DNA: TGTGCCAGCAGCCGTGGGCAGGGGTCTGTCTACGAGCAGTACTTC.

The chain joins TRBV7-9 to TRBJ2-1, with no clear D. Germline V gene sequence: CDR1 SEHNR, CDR2 FQNEAQ (reference sequence). This CDR3 is 11 amino acids long. Deletions cut 3 bases from V and 12 bases from J, with 9 bases between. CDR3 sequence: CASSFGPGQFF. The CDR3 bases are TGTGCCAGCAGCTTCGGGCCTGGGCAGTTCTTC.

J is TRBJ2-7 and V is TRBV29-1; 7 bases align to TRBD1. There are 13 residues in the CDR3. Germline V gene data show CDR1 as SQVTM and CDR2 as ANQGSEA. V was pared by 6 bases and J by 4 bases, with 9 bases of the junction left unmatched. CDR3 coding DNA: TGCAGCGTGGGAAAACAGGGGCTATACGAGCAGTACTTC. Its protein is CSVGKQGLYEQYF.

V gene TRBV15 combines with J gene TRBJ2-7; TRBD2 is a possible D gene (5 bases). The J call may be incorrect, as the DNA end agrees better with TRBJ2-5. Germline V gene lookup returns CDR1 LNHNV and CDR2 YYDKDF (reference sequence). The CDR3 loop spans 12 amino acids. CDR3 sequence (DNA): TGTGCCACCAGCCTGGCGGGAGAGACCCAGTACTTC. Amino acids: CATSLAGETQYF.

This chain connects TRBV5-1 to TRBJ2-5; 9 bases line up with TRBD1. The CDR3 has 21 amino acids. The trim removed 4 bases at V and 1 base at J, leaving 23 bases unmatched. In germline, CDR1 is SGHRS, CDR2 YFSETQ. DNA for the CDR3: TGCGCCAGCAGCCAGGACAGGGGAGTGATTTATGGGGTCGGGATCCAAGAGACCCAGTACTTC. This codes for CASSQDRGVIYGVGIQETQYF. Supplemented by reference TRBV5-1 and TRBJ2-5, the full variable domain reads KAGVTQTPRYLIKTRGQQVTLSCSPISGHRSVSWYQQTPGQGLQFLFEYFSETQRNKGNFPGRFSGRQFSNSRSEMNVSTLELGDSALYLCASSQDRGVIYGVGIQETQYFGPGTRLLVL.

The chain has TRBV5-1 and TRBJ2-1; D may match TRBD1 or TRBD2 (5 bases each). V was cut by 4 bases and J by 6 bases, with 14 bases left in between. Per germline, CDR1 SGHRS and CDR2 YFSETQ. The CDR3 has 14 amino acids. CDR3: CASSPGLAFNEQFF. CDR3 in DNA: TGCGCCAGCAGCCCGGGGCTAGCATTCAATGAGCAGTTCTTC. Full variable domain (outside the CDR3, taken from reference TRBV5-1 and TRBJ2-1): KAGVTQTPRYLIKTRGQQVTLSCSPISGHRSVSWYQQTPGQGLQFLFEYFSETQRNKGNFPGRFSGRQFSNSRSEMNVSTLELGDSALYLCASSPGLAFNEQFFGPGTRLTVL.

This chain joins TRBV10-3 and TRBJ2-7; a possible D gene is TRBD1 (6 bases). The CDR3 spans 14 residues. Germline values: CDR1 ENHRY, CDR2 SYGVKD. V was pared by 6 bases and J by 7 bases, with 19 bases between. CDR3 nucleotide sequence: TGTGCCATCAGACAGGGAACTGGCTACAATGAGCAGTACTTC. Residues: CAIRQGTGYNEQYF.

The chain carries TRBV12-3 or TRBV12-4 and TRBJ1-5; perhaps TRBD1 as D (5 bases). CDR3 length: 15 amino acids. V was trimmed by 5 bases and J by 5 bases, leaving 16 bases between them. This CDR3 reads CASSPIAGGDQPQHF. In nucleotides, the CDR3 is TGTGCCAGCAGTCCCATTGCCGGGGGGGATCAGCCCCAGCATTTT.

This chain links TRBV6-5 with TRBJ2-1, with 8 bases identical to TRBD1. Per the germline V gene, CDR1 is MNHEY and CDR2 is SVGAGI. The CDR3 totals 15 residues. The V segment lost 3 bases and the J segment 6 bases; nucleotides outside the gene matches: 7. The CDR3 loop is CASSYQGAPVNEQFF. The CDR3 DNA reads TGTGCCAGCAGTTATCAGGGGGCGCCAGTCAATGAGCAGTTCTTC.

The chain has TRBV9 and TRBJ2-3; 9 bases are shared with TRBD1. The V and J ends lost 4 bases and 2 bases, in that order; junction bases with no gene match: 8. The CDR3 has 16 amino acids. CDR1 is SGDLS and CDR2 is YYNGEE in the germline V gene. DNA for the CDR3: TGTGCCAGCAGCCGTACGGGACAGGGAAACACAGATACGCAGTATTTT. This gives the protein CASSRTGQGNTDTQYF.

The V gene is TRBV7-3, the J gene TRBJ2-7; 8 bases agree with TRBD1. Germline lookup yields CDR1 SGHTA and CDR2 FQGTGA. The CDR3 covers 15 residues. The V gene end was trimmed by 1 base and the J gene end by 4 bases; junction bases not matched to a gene: 6. DNA for the CDR3: TGTGCCAGCAGCTTAAGGTCGGGACAGGCGTACGAGCAGTACTTC. Protein: CASSLRSGQAYEQYF.

V is TRBV6-1 and J is TRBJ1-2; 7 nucleotides align to TRBD1. Germline V lookup: CDR1 MNHNS, CDR2 SASEGT. V shed 7 bases and J 5 bases; nucleotides not matched to a gene: 13. The CDR3 extends over 15 amino acids. The CDR3 DNA is TGTGCCAGCACCGAAACGGGAGGGGGCGCGTATGGCTACACCTTC. Encoded protein: CASTETGGGAYGYTF.